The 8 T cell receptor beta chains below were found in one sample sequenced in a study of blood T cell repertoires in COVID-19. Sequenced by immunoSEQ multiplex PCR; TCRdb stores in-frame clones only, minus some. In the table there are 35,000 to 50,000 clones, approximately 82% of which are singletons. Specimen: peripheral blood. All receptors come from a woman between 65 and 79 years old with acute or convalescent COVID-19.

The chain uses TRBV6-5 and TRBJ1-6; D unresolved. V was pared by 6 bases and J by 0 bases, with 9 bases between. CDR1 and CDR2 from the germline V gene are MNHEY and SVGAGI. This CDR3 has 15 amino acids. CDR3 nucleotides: TGTGCCAGCAGATTAGGGAGCTCCTATAATTCACCCCTCCACTTT. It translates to CASRLGSSYNSPLHF.

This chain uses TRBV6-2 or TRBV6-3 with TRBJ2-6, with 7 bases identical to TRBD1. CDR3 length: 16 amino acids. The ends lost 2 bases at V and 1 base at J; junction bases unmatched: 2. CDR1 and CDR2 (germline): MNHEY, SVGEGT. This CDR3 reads CASSYLRGSGANVLTF. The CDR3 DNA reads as TGTGCCAGCAGTTACCTCAGGGGGTCTGGGGCCAACGTCCTGACTTTC.

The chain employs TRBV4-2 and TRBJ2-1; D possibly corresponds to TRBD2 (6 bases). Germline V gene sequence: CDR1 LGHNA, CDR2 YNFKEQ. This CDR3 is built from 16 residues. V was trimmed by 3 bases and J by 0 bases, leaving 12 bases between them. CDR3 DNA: TGTGCCAGCAGCCATGATAGCGGCAGCTCCTACAATGAGCAGTTCTTC. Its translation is CASSHDSGSSYNEQFF.

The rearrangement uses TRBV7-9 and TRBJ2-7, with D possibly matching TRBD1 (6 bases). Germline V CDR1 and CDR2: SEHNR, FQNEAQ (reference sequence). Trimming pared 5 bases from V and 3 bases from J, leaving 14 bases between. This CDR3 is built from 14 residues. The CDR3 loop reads CASSPGRGNYEQYF. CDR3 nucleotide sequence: TGTGCCAGCAGCCCCGGCAGGGGAAACTACGAGCAGTACTTC. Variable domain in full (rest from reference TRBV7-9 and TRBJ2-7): DTGVSQNPRHKITKRGQNVTFRCDPISEHNRLYWYRQTLGQGPEFLTYFQNEAQLEKSRLLSDRFSAERPKGSFSTLEIQRTEQGDSAMYLCASSPGRGNYEQYFGPGTRLTVT.

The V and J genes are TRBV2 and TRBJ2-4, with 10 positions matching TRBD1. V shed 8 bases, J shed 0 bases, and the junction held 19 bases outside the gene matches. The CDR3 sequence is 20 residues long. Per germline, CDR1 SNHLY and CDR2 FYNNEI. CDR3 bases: TGTGCCAGCGCGCATACCGGGACAGGGGTGGCCAGACTAGCCAAAAACATTCAGTACTTC. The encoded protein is CASAHTGTGVARLAKNIQYF. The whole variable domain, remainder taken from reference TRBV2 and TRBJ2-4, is EPEVTQTPSHQVTQMGQEVILRCVPISNHLYFYWYRQILGQKVEFLVSFYNNEISEKSEIFDDQFSVERPDGSNFTLKIRSTKLEDSAMYFCASAHTGTGVARLAKNIQYFGAGTRLSVL.

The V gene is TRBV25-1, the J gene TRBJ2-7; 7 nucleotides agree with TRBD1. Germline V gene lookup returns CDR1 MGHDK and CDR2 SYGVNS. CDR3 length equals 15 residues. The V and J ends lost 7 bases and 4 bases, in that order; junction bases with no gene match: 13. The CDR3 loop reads CASTTRSRGIYEQYF. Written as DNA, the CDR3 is TGTGCCAGCACCACCCGGAGCAGGGGGATATACGAGCAGTACTTC.

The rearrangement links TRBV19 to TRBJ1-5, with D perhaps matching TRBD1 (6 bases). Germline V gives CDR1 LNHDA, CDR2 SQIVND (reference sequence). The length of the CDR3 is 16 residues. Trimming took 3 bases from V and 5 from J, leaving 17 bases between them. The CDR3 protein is CASSILQRGIDQPQHF. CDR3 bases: TGTGCCAGTAGTATTCTCCAAAGGGGGATTGATCAGCCCCAGCATTTT. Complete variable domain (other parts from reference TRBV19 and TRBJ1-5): DGGITQSPKYLFRKEGQNVTLSCEQNLNHDAMYWYRQDPGQGLRLIYYSQIVNDFQKGDIAEGYSVSREKKESFPLTVTSAQKNPTAFYLCASSILQRGIDQPQHFGDGTRLSIL.

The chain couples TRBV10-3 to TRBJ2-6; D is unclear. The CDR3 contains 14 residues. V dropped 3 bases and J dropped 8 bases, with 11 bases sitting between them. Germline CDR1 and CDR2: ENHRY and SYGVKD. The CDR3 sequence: CAISDSAFTNVLTF. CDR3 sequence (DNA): TGTGCCATCAGTGACAGTGCTTTCACCAACGTCCTGACTTTC.